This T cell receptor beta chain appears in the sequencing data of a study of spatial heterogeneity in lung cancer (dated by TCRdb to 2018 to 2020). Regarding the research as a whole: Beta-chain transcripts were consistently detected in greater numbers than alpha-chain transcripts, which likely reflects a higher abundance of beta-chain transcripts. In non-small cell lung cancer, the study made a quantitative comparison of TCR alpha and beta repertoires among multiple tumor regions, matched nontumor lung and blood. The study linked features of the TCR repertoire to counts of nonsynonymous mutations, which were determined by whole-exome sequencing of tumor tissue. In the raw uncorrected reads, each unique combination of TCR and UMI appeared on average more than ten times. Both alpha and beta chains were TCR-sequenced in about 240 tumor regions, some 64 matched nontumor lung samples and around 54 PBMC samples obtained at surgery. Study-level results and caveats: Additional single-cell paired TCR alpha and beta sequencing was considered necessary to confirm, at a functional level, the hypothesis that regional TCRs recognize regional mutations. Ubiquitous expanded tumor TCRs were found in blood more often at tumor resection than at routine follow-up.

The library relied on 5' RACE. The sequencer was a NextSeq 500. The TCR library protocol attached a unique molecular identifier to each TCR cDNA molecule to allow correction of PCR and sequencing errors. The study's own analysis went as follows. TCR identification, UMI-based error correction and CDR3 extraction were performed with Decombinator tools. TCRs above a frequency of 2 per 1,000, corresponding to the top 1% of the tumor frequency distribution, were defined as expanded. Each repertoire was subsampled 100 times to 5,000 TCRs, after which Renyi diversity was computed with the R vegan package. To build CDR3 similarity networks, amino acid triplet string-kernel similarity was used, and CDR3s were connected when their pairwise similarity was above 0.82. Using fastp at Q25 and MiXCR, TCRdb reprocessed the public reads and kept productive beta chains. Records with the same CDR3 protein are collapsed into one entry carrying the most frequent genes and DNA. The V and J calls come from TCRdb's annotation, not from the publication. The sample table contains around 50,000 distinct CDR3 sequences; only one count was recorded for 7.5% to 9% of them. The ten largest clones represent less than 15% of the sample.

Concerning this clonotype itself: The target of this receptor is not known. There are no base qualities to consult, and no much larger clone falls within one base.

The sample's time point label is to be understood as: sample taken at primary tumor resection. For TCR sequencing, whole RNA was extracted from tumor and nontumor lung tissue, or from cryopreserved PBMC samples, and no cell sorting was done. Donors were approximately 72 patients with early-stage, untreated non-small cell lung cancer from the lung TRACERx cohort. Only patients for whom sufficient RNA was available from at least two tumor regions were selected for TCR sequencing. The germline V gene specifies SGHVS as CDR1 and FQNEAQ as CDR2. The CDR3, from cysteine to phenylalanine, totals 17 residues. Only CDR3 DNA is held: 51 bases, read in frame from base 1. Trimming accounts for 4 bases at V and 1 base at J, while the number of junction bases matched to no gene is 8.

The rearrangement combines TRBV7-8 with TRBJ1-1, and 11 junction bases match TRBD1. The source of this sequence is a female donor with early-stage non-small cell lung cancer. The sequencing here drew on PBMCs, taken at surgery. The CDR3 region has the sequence CASSSGTGGRANTEAFF. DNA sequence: TGTGCCAGCAGCTCCGGGACAGGGGGAAGAGCGAACACTGAAGCTTTCTTT.